This T cell receptor (beta chain) was obtained from a study of blood T cell repertoires in COVID-19. Overall study: Researchers got acute and convalescent COVID-19 samples from the United States, Italy and Spain. The analysed material was cDNA or gDNA that came from T cells, B-cell-depleted T cells, or PBMCs.

The CDR3 sequence is 17 residues long. V dropped 5 bases and J dropped 3 bases, with 23 bases sitting between them. Germline V lookup: CDR1 MDHEN, CDR2 SYDVKM. Under the authors' procedure: Amplification of reference gene primers was used by the study to estimate nucleated cell counts. Profiled with immunoSEQ multiplex PCR; TCRdb holds only in-frame clones, not every one. V, J and clone size are taken as reported in that table, and D and trimming were inferred from the DNA itself. The sample has about 190,000 clones; roughly 89% are singletons. Material for sequencing was peripheral blood. The chain links TRBV28 to TRBJ2-7; D might be TRBD1 (6 bases). This TCR came from a man aged 35-49 years with acute or convalescent COVID-19. CDR3 region: CASSRAGIGPRGYEQYF. The DNA of the CDR3 is TGTGCCAGCAGTCGAGCCGGAATAGGGCCCAGGGGCTACGAGCAGTACTTC.